These 11 T cell receptor beta chains originate from one sample sequenced in a study of blood T cell repertoires in COVID-19. Some clones are missing from TCRdb's copy, which holds only in-frame ones; the method was immunoSEQ multiplex PCR. The table records approximately 200,000 clones, 87% of them present only once. Sequencing input: PBMCs or T cells enriched from blood (not recorded which). These TCRs come from a man between 18 and 35 years old with acute COVID-19.

The chain is built from TRBV28 and TRBJ1-6; D gene uncertain. CDR3 length: 14 amino acids. CDR1 and CDR2 from the germline V gene are MDHEN and SYDVKM. V shed 5 bases and J shed 5 bases, with 10 bases lying between them. CDR3 protein: CASSGATDNSPLHF. The CDR3 coding sequence is TGTGCCAGCAGTGGAGCGACGGATAATTCACCCCTCCACTTT.

The chain joins TRBV2 to TRBJ1-1; a possible D gene is TRBD1 (5 bases). The CDR3 covers 12 residues. Per the germline V gene, CDR1 is SNHLY and CDR2 is FYNNEI. Trimming took 3 bases from V and 11 from J, leaving 13 bases between them. For the CDR3, the DNA is TGTGCCAGCAGTGATCTGGACATTAAGGCTTTCTTT. It specifies CASSDLDIKAFF.

The rearrangement joins TRBV5-5 to TRBJ2-3, with 13 positions matching TRBD2. CDR1 and CDR2 (germline): SGHKS, YYEKEE (reference sequence). Germline trimming cut 4 bases from V and 11 bases from J; bases unmatched to any gene: 10. The CDR3 totals 15 residues. The CDR3 protein is CASSLLLAGGRWQYF. CDR3 nucleotides: TGTGCCAGCAGCCTCCTACTAGCGGGAGGGCGTTGGCAGTATTTT.

This clone was picked up one time. This sequence joins TRBV5-8 and TRBJ2-5, with D possibly matching TRBD2 (7 bases). V lost 4 bases and J 5 bases, leaving 15 bases between the germline ends. The CDR3 covers 14 residues. Germline CDR1 reads SGHTS; CDR2 reads YDEGEE. CDR3: CASSREGGRETQYF. The CDR3 DNA reads as TGTGCCAGCAGCCGCGAGGGGGGGCGCGAGACCCAGTACTTC.

V gene TRBV7-9 combines with J gene TRBJ2-7, with D possibly TRBD1 on 7 matching bases. CDR1 is SEHNR, CDR2 FQNEAQ, per germline (reference sequence). V was shortened by 5 bases and J by 2 bases, with 22 bases between the two germline ends. This CDR3 has 17 residues. CDR3 residues: CASSPGDWRDRPYEQYF. For the CDR3, the DNA is TGTGCCAGCAGCCCGGGGGATTGGCGGGACAGACCCTACGAGCAGTACTTC.

This clone was counted a few times. This chain links TRBV25-1 with TRBJ2-5; the match to TRBD2 covers 14 bases. The germline CDR1 and CDR2 sequences are MGHDK and SYGVNS. The CDR3 sequence is 15 residues long. The V gene end was trimmed by 7 bases and the J gene end by 4 bases; junction bases not matched to a gene: 5. CDR3 sequence reads: CASTGTSGSGETQYF. The DNA of the CDR3 is TGTGCCAGCACTGGGACTAGCGGGAGCGGAGAGACCCAGTACTTC.

The chain recombines TRBV7-8 with TRBJ2-7; 12 bases map to TRBD1. CDR1 is SGHVS, CDR2 FQNEAQ, per germline. With V trimmed by 5 bases and J by 5 bases, 7 bases remained unmatched. The CDR3 spans 15 residues. The CDR3 bases are TGTGCCAGCAGCCCCGGGACAGGGGGCGGGAACGAGCAGTACTTC. Translated: CASSPGTGGGNEQYF.

This clone is a singleton in its sample. The rearrangement joins TRBV7-8 to TRBJ2-7; 8 bases are a match to TRBD2. The V gene end was trimmed by 5 bases and the J gene end by 4 bases; junction bases not matched to a gene: 10. The CDR3 covers 15 residues. Germline V CDR1 and CDR2: SGHVS, FQNEAQ. The CDR3 here is CASSAGTSYHYEQYF. Written as DNA, the CDR3 is TGTGCCAGCAGCGCGGGGACTAGTTATCATTACGAGCAGTACTTC.

This clone was observed a few times. CDR3 DNA: TGTGCCACCAGTACAGGGGTCTCTGGGGCCAACGTCCTGACTTTC. Protein: CATSTGVSGANVLTF. The chain combines TRBV24-1 with TRBJ2-6; 7 positions agree with TRBD1. After removal of 6 bases from V and 0 bases from J, the junction contained 1 base not matched to a gene. This CDR3 has 15 amino acids. Per germline, CDR1 KGHDR and CDR2 SFDVKD.

A remark on this clone: Other nucleotide sequences from this sample produce the same CDR3. V gene TRBV5-1 combines with J gene TRBJ2-3; 7 nucleotides agree with TRBD1. Per the germline V gene, CDR1 is SGHRS and CDR2 is YFSETQ. With V trimmed by 4 bases and J by 0 bases, 5 bases remained unmatched. The CDR3 has 15 amino acids. CDR3 region: CASSPGTASTDTQYF. CDR3 nucleotide sequence: TGCGCCAGCAGCCCGGGGACAGCTAGCACAGATACGCAGTATTTT.

The V and J genes are TRBV19 and TRBJ2-1, with 9 bases matching TRBD2. The CDR3 extends over 15 amino acids. Per the germline V gene, CDR1 is LNHDA and CDR2 is SQIVND (reference sequence). Trimming at V came to 6 bases and at J to 6 bases, leaving 9 bases not matched to a gene. The CDR3 spells CASRDGGRATNEQFF. In DNA form, the CDR3 reads TGTGCCAGTAGGGATGGCGGGAGGGCGACCAATGAGCAGTTCTTC. Drawing the rest from reference TRBV19 and TRBJ2-1, the complete variable domain is DGGITQSPKYLFRKEGQNVTLSCEQNLNHDAMYWYRQDPGQGLRLIYYSQIVNDFQKGDIAEGYSVSREKKESFPLTVTSAQKNPTAFYLCASRDGGRATNEQFFGPGTRLTVL.